These T cell receptor beta chains were read from a single sample in a study of T cells in Graves' hyperthyroidism and ophthalmopathy. TCRdb ran MiXCR on the multiplex PCR reads and lists one entry per CDR3 protein. This table has about 460,000 distinct CDR3 sequences, 22% appearing once. What was sequenced was blood. The receptors stem from a woman in her 70s with Graves' ophthalmopathy. The CDR3 runs from the conserved cysteine through the conserved F or W. D genes are given only for firm matches. A clone size is listed for some rows: how often the clone was seen (once, few, many), or a class if it is expanded.

j_call d_call cdr3_length clone_size v_call cdr3_nt cdr3_aa
TRBJ2-3 - 13 few TRBV6-1 TGTGCCAGCCGATCGGAGCCCACAGATACGCAGTATTTT CASRSEPTDTQYF
TRBJ2-7 - 13 - TRBV20-1 TGCAGTGCTAGAGGCGTTTCCCCCTACGAGCAGTACTTC CSARGVSPYEQYF
TRBJ2-2 TRBD2 13 few TRBV9 TGTGCCAGCATGGCGGGGGGTACCGGGGAGCTGTTTTTT CASMAGGTGELFF
TRBJ1-3 TRBD1 13 - TRBV20-1 TGCAGTGCTATCACAGGGGGCTCAAACACCATATATTTT CSAITGGSNTIYF
TRBJ2-5 - 13 - TRBV6-1 TGTGCCAGCAGTGAGAGGGAGATACGGACCCAGTACTTC CASSEREIRTQYF
TRBJ1-3 TRBD1 13 - TRBV28 TGTGCCAGCAGTTTAGACGATACCGGGACAGTATATTTT CASSLDDTGTVYF
TRBJ2-7 - 17 - TRBV12-3/TRBV12-4 TGTGCCAGCAGTTCTCAGGGTCTACTCCGGGGGTACTACGAGCAGTACTTC CASSSQGLLRGYYEQYF
TRBJ1-6 - 11 once TRBV29-1 TGCAGCGTCGGAGACAGTTCACCCCTCCACTTT CSVGDSSPLHF
TRBJ1-5 - 17 many TRBV28 TGTGCCACCAAACGCCCAACGGGGGGGGGGCGCCATCAGCCCCAGCATTTT CATKRPTGGGRHQPQHF
TRBJ2-1 TRBD2 16 few TRBV4-3 TGCGCCAGCAGCCAAGATCTAGCGGGAGGGTGGAATGAGCAGTTCTTC CASSQDLAGGWNEQFF
TRBJ1-1 - 16 many TRBV6-1 TGTGCCAGCAGTCATCGGACGGGTTGGGGCAACACTGAAGCTTTCTTT CASSHRTGWGNTEAFF
TRBJ2-5 - 16 few TRBV20-1 TGCAGTGCCGTACCTCCGGGCCAGGCGGGTCGGGAGACCCAGTACTTC CSAVPPGQAGRETQYF
TRBJ2-1 - 13 - TRBV10-1 TGCGCCAGCAGTGAGTTCAGGGGCGATGAGCAGTTCTTC CASSEFRGDEQFF
TRBJ2-7 - 18 - TRBV10-3 TGTGCCATCAGTGATCAGGGGCGGGTGACCTCGAGCTCCTACGAGCAGTACTTC CAISDQGRVTSSSYEQYF
TRBJ1-3 - 15 - TRBV2 TGTGCCAGTGGGGACGTCCCGCTATCTGGAAACACCATATATTTT CASGDVPLSGNTIYF
TRBJ2-3 TRBD2 18 few TRBV20-1 TGCAGTGCCTCCGGGATAGCGGGAGGGCCCCTTGACACAGATACGCAGTATTTT CSASGIAGGPLDTDTQYF
TRBJ2-5 - 14 many TRBV12-3/TRBV12-4 TGTGCCAGCTGTACGGGGGACTACCAAGAGACCCAGTACTTC CASCTGDYQETQYF
TRBJ2-3 TRBD2 15 many TRBV7-3 TGTGCCAGCAGCCAGAGTAGCGGGAGTTCAGATACGCAGTATTTT CASSQSSGSSDTQYF
TRBJ2-1 - 9 few TRBV10-3 TGTGCCATAGGGAATGAGCAGTTCTTC CAIGNEQFF
TRBJ1-6 - 13 - TRBV10-3 TGTGCCATCAGGGGACATGTGAATTCACCCCTCCACTTT CAIRGHVNSPLHF
TRBJ2-2 TRBD1 20 - TRBV7-9 TGTGCCAGCATCCGATATTGGGGGTCGGGACCGGGACAGGCGACCGGGGAGCTGTTTTTT CASIRYWGSGPGQATGELFF
TRBJ1-4 - 16 - TRBV15 TGTGCCACCAGCAGAGACAAGGCCGGAAATGTAGAAAAACTGTTTTTT CATSRDKAGNVEKLFF
TRBJ2-5 - 13 - TRBV20-1 TGCAGTGCTAGAGAGGTGGGGGAAAAGACCCAGTACTTC CSAREVGEKTQYF
TRBJ2-5 TRBD2 17 many TRBV6-2/TRBV6-3 TGTGCCAGCAGTTACGGTAGCGGGAGGGCCGGATCGGAGACCCAGTACTTC CASSYGSGRAGSETQYF
TRBJ2-1 - 13 few TRBV7-2 TGTGCCAGCACCATGAGGGGGTTTAATGAGCAGTTCTTC CASTMRGFNEQFF
TRBJ2-1 TRBD2 18 - TRBV5-1 TGCGCCAGCAGCTTACTAGCGGGGCTGGCCAGCTCCTACAATGAGCAGTTCTTC CASSLLAGLASSYNEQFF
TRBJ2-1 - 15 - TRBV7-3 TGTGCCAGCAGCGATTACTCCAGCTCCTACAATGAGCAGTTCTTC CASSDYSSSYNEQFF
TRBJ1-2 TRBD1 14 - TRBV9 TGTGCCAGCAGCCAGCAGGGGGTAGGGGATGGCTACACCTTC CASSQQGVGDGYTF
TRBJ2-5 - 15 many TRBV2 TGTGCCAGCAGTGAGAAGAGCGGGTTGCAGCAGACCCAGTACTTC CASSEKSGLQQTQYF
TRBJ2-1 - 16 few TRBV9 TGTGCCAGCAGCGTAGTTCCCGTGACTGACTACAATGAGCAGTTCTTC CASSVVPVTDYNEQFF
TRBJ2-1 - 15 - TRBV7-8 TGTGCCAGCAGCTTAGTCGGGACAAGAAGATATGAGCAGTTCTTC CASSLVGTRRYEQFF
TRBJ1-1 - 13 - TRBV28 TGTGCCAGCAGTTTATTATTCAACACTGAAGCTTTCTTT CASSLLFNTEAFF
TRBJ2-3 - 10 few TRBV15 TGTGCCACCAGCGGCTCTACGCAGTATTTT CATSGSTQYF